This passage covers 25 T cell receptor beta chains from one sample sequenced in a study of cytomegalovirus exposure and HLA in healthy donors. The PCR made use of 60 Vbeta and 13 Jbeta primers. Clones were read by immunoSEQ multiplex PCR, and TCRdb kept only the in-frame ones, dropping some. Altogether approximately 170,000 clones are present, more than 60% being singletons, with the ten largest covering more than 6%. The sequenced sample was PBMCs. The receptors originated from a woman aged 40 to 49 in good health and CMV-seropositive.

The chain carries TRBV5-1 and TRBJ2-7; D uncertain. The CDR3 length is 12 residues. V lost 2 bases to trimming and J lost 5 bases, with 8 bases between them. The germline V gene encodes CDR1 SGHRS and CDR2 YFSETQ. The CDR3 nucleotides read TGCGCCAGCAGCTTCAACAACGACGAGCAGTACTTC. Translation gives CASSFNNDEQYF.

The chain links TRBV29-1 to TRBJ2-7; perhaps TRBD2 as D (6 bases). This CDR3 contains 11 residues. The V end was cut by 4 bases, the J end by 7 bases, with 11 bases between. The germline V gene has CDR1 SQVTM and CDR2 ANQGSEA. The DNA for the CDR3 is TGCAGCGTTGGGGGGGTAGGTGAGCAGTACTTC. Its translation: CSVGGVGEQYF.

The chain uses TRBV28 and TRBJ2-1; TRBD2 aligns across 9 bases. CDR1 MDHEN and CDR2 SYDVKM come from the germline V gene. With 2 bases clipped from V and 6 bases from J, the junction kept 2 bases outside the gene matches. The CDR3 spans 14 residues. This CDR3 is CASSLGTSPNEQFF. The CDR3 coding sequence is TGTGCCAGCAGTTTAGGGACTAGCCCCAATGAGCAGTTCTTC.

This chain joins TRBV7-2 and TRBJ2-1, with D maybe TRBD1 (7 bases). V shed 0 bases and J shed 8 bases, with 14 bases lying between them. In germline, CDR1 is SGHTA, CDR2 FQGNSA. The CDR3 consists of 15 residues. CDR3 coding DNA: TGTGCCAGCAGCTTAGCCCTGACAGGGAGGCATGAGCAGTTCTTC. Its translation: CASSLALTGRHEQFF.

The chain links TRBV5-1 to TRBJ2-7, with 13 bases that match TRBD2. With 3 bases clipped from V and 2 bases from J, the junction kept 2 bases outside the gene matches. The CDR3 sequence is 15 residues long. Per germline, CDR1 SGHRS and CDR2 YFSETQ. CDR3 nucleotides: TGCGCCAGCAGCTCGGGACTAGCGGGGACCTACGAGCAGTACTTC. Translation gives CASSSGLAGTYEQYF.

The rearrangement links TRBV7-9 to TRBJ1-1, with a tentative D call TRBD1 (6 bases). The V gene lost 5 bases and the J gene lost 0 bases, with 19 bases spanning the gap. The CDR3 loop spans 17 amino acids. Germline V gene data show CDR1 as SEHNR and CDR2 as FQNEAQ (reference sequence). As DNA, the CDR3 is TGTGCCAGCAGCACCACCGTGACAGGCCGCATGAACACTGAAGCTTTCTTT. Encoded protein: CASSTTVTGRMNTEAFF.

The rearrangement joins TRBV11-2 to TRBJ2-2; TRBD2 might be the D (7 bases). Deletions cut 3 bases from V and 6 bases from J, with 17 bases between. The CDR3 contains 16 residues. Germline V CDR1 and CDR2: SGHAT, FQNNGV. The CDR3 coding sequence is TGTGCCAGCAGCTTTATAGGGGGGGGCTTGGCCGGGGAGCTGTTTTTT. This encodes CASSFIGGGLAGELFF.

The chain carries TRBV7-2 and TRBJ1-2, with 9 bases that match TRBD1. The trim removed 5 bases at V and 8 bases at J, leaving 12 bases unmatched. The germline gives CDR1 SGHTA, CDR2 FQGNSA. The CDR3 runs to 15 residues. The CDR3 spells CASSQRTGAIGGYTF. The CDR3, as DNA: TGTGCCAGCAGCCAGCGGACAGGGGCTATTGGGGGCTACACCTTC.

This clone was observed many times. The chain links TRBV27 to TRBJ2-7; 9 bases line up with TRBD1. The CDR3 loop spans 15 amino acids. Germline lookup yields CDR1 MNHEY and CDR2 SMNVEV (reference sequence). V lost 2 bases and J lost 6; bases outside the gene matches: 8. The CDR3 nucleotides are TGTGCCAGCAGTTTACGGGGGACAGGGTTCAGCGAGCAGTACTTC. Translated, it gives CASSLRGTGFSEQYF.

V and J are TRBV9 and TRBJ1-3, with D perhaps TRBD1 (5 bases). The CDR3 covers 15 residues. Per germline, CDR1 SGDLS and CDR2 YYNGEE. V was pared by 0 bases and J by 4 bases, with 11 bases between. CDR3 loop: CASSVAQGGGNTIYF. The CDR3 DNA reads TGTGCCAGCAGCGTAGCTCAGGGTGGCGGAAACACCATATATTTT.

The J gene is TRBJ1-2, the V gene TRBV5-1; TRBD1 aligns across 7 bases. J gave up 5 bases and V 3 bases, and 7 bases lay outside the gene matches. Germline lookup yields CDR1 SGHRS and CDR2 YFSETQ. CDR3 length: 14 residues. The CDR3 DNA follows: TGCGCCAGCAGCTCCACAGGGGTGATATATGGCTACACCTTC. Residues: CASSSTGVIYGYTF.

The J gene is TRBJ2-1, the V gene TRBV4-3; 15 nucleotides match TRBD2. V trimming: 4 bases; J trimming: 6 bases; junction bases outside the gene matches: 4. CDR1 and CDR2 from the germline V gene are LGHNA and YSLEER. This CDR3 spans 16 amino acids. The CDR3 DNA reads TGCGCCAGCAGCCGGGGACTAGCGGGGGGAGCCAATGAGCAGTTCTTC. It translates to CASSRGLAGGANEQFF.

V gene TRBV9 combines with J gene TRBJ2-6; D may be TRBD1 (6 bases). Germline assignment: CDR1 SGDLS and CDR2 YYNGEE. V was trimmed by 4 bases and J by 4 bases, leaving 15 bases between them. The CDR3 extends over 16 amino acids. The CDR3: CASSTMTGSGANVLTF. DNA for the CDR3: TGTGCCAGCAGCACTATGACAGGCTCCGGGGCCAACGTCCTGACTTTC. The whole variable domain, remainder taken from reference TRBV9 and TRBJ2-6, is DSGVTQTPKHLITATGQRVTLRCSPRSGDLSVYWYQQSLDQGLQFLIQYYNGEERAKGNILERFSAQQFPDLHSELNLSSLELGDSALYFCASSTMTGSGANVLTFGAGSRLTVL.

The chain carries TRBV15 and TRBJ2-5; D remains unclear. The V end was cut by 0 bases, the J end by 4 bases, with 12 bases between. Germline CDR1 is LNHNV and CDR2 is YYDKDF (reference sequence). The CDR3 is made up of 15 amino acids. The CDR3 loop reads CATSRDRNSPETQYF. The CDR3 bases are TGTGCCACCAGCAGAGATCGGAATAGCCCAGAGACCCAGTACTTC.

This clone was recorded a few times. The chain joins TRBV7-2 to TRBJ2-2, with D perhaps matching TRBD1 (5 bases). This CDR3 contains 15 residues. Germline loops: CDR1 SGHTA, CDR2 FQGNSA. V dropped 1 base and J dropped 4 bases, with 10 bases sitting between them. The CDR3 region has the DNA TGTGCCAGCAGCTTAGATCGGCAGGGCACCGGGGAGCTGTTTTTT. Translation gives CASSLDRQGTGELFF.

This clone was counted between two and nine times. The chain is built from TRBV27 and TRBJ2-2; a weak D match, TRBD1 (6 bases). This CDR3 contains 14 residues. The V gene's germline CDR1 is MNHEY and CDR2 SMNVEV (reference sequence). Between the trimmed V and J ends, which lost 5 bases and 4 bases, there was a span of 11 bases. CDR3 sequence: CASSPSRGTGELFF. Here the CDR3 DNA reads TGTGCCAGCAGTCCTAGCAGGGGCACCGGGGAGCTGTTTTTT.

In its sample, this clone was seen a few times. At one end, the junction sequence differs from germline, possibly due to a read error. The V call is TRBV7-9, the J call TRBJ1-1; D call uncertain. The CDR3 covers 11 residues. The germline gives CDR1 SEHNR, CDR2 FQNEAQ (reference sequence). CDR3 region: CSSSFTAEAFF. For the CDR3, the DNA is TGTTCCAGCAGCTTTACAGCTGAAGCTTTCTTT.

The chain combines TRBV4-2 with TRBJ2-1; D perhaps matches TRBD2 (6 bases). Germline-derived CDR1 and CDR2 are LGHNA and YNFKEQ. The CDR3 runs to 17 residues. V was trimmed by 0 bases and J by 4 bases, leaving 16 bases between them. The CDR3: CASSQEVRGSRYNEQFF. The CDR3 region has the DNA TGTGCCAGCAGCCAAGAGGTCCGGGGGTCTAGATACAATGAGCAGTTCTTC.

The rearrangement links TRBV30 to TRBJ1-2, with D uncertain. With 1 base removed from V and 8 bases from J, the gap between germline ends came to 14 bases. The CDR3 is 13 residues long. Germline values: CDR1 GTSNPN, CDR2 SVGIG (reference sequence). DNA for the CDR3: TGTGCCTGGAGTGGAGATCGGCGAGGCGGCTACACCTTC. Translating gives CAWSGDRRGGYTF.

In regard to this clone: Its ends do not fully match the called genes, so a read error is possible. This rearrangement joins TRBV28 to TRBJ1-1; D is perhaps TRBD1 (6 bases). The CDR3 extends over 15 amino acids. Germline assignment: CDR1 MDHEN and CDR2 SYDVKM. The DNA of the CDR3 is TGTGCCAGCTCTTTCGGACCACGGGACAACATTGAAGCTTTCTTT. The encoded protein is CASSFGPRDNIEAFF.

The chain uses TRBV11-2 and TRBJ1-1; 8 nucleotides match TRBD1. The length of the CDR3 is 13 residues. The germline gives CDR1 SGHAT, CDR2 FQNNGV. Losses at the gene ends were 5 bases for V and 10 bases for J; bases not matched to a gene: 9. The CDR3 DNA follows: TGTGCCAGCAGCGACGGGACAGGCGGTCTAGCTTTCTTT. Protein sequence: CASSDGTGGLAFF. The whole variable domain, remainder taken from reference TRBV11-2 and TRBJ1-1, is EAGVAQSPRYKIIEKRQSVAFWCNPISGHATLYWYQQILGQGPKLLIQFQNNGVVDDSQLPKDRFSAERLKGVDSTLKIQPAKLEDSAVYLCASSDGTGGLAFFGQGTRLTVV.

This chain connects TRBV11-2 to TRBJ2-2; no clear D. The germline V gene encodes CDR1 SGHAT and CDR2 FQNNGV. The CDR3 spans 14 residues. Trimming took 0 bases from V and 0 from J, leaving 2 bases between them. The CDR3 DNA sequence: TGTGCCAGCAGCTTAGATACGAACACCGGGGAGCTGTTTTTT. Its translation is CASSLDTNTGELFF.

J is TRBJ1-6 and V is TRBV30; 7 nucleotides align to TRBD1. The CDR3 is 14 residues long. With 4 bases clipped from V and 7 bases from J, the junction kept 7 bases outside the gene matches. Per the germline V gene, CDR1 is GTSNPN and CDR2 is SVGIG (reference sequence). This CDR3 reads CAWTRGRRNSPLHF. The CDR3 DNA reads as TGTGCCTGGACTAGGGGGCGCCGGAATTCACCCCTCCACTTT.

This clone appeared a few times. This chain joins TRBV19 and TRBJ2-2, with TRBD1 as a possible D gene (6 bases). Trimming cost V 1 base and J 2 bases, with 14 bases left between them. The length of the CDR3 is 17 residues. In germline, CDR1 is LNHDA, CDR2 SQIVND (reference sequence). The CDR3 region has the DNA TGTGCCAGTAGTATAGGTTCAGGGGCGGCAAACACCGGGGAGCTGTTTTTT. Translating it yields CASSIGSGAANTGELFF.

The chain employs TRBV6-5 and TRBJ1-2; 7 nucleotides agree with TRBD1. The V segment lost 2 bases and the J segment 8 bases; nucleotides outside the gene matches: 2. The CDR3 loop spans 12 amino acids. CDR1 is MNHEY and CDR2 is SVGAGI in the germline V gene. In DNA form, the CDR3 reads TGTGCCAGCAGTTACCGGACAGGAGGCTACACCTTC. This gives the protein CASSYRTGGYTF.